Listed here are 12 T cell receptor beta chains from one sample, sequenced in a study of regulatory T cells in long-lasting Graves disease. In building TCR beta libraries, iRepertoire HTBI primers were used together with Arm-PCR of CDR3 regions. TCRdb passed the multiplex PCR reads through MiXCR, listing each CDR3 protein once. The sample shows hundreds of thousands of distinct CDR3 sequences, approximately 16% of them seen only once. Regarding time point: newly diagnosed GD, antithyroid drugs for less than 3 months. Making the TCR library involved RNA that had been extracted from PBMCs. This same sample was also taken into another study, of T cells in Graves' hyperthyroidism and ophthalmopathy.

The sample here was peripheral blood mononuclear cells (PBMCs), taken at new diagnosis, from a patient treated with antithyroid drugs. The receptors shown here come from a woman aged 40 to 49 with Graves disease.

This clonotype appeared many times. The chain uses TRBV11-2 and TRBJ2-2; TRBD1 or TRBD2 may be the D gene (6 bases each). The CDR3 sequence is 19 residues long. The germline CDR1 and CDR2 sequences are SGHAT and FQNNGV. V dropped 6 bases and J dropped 3 bases, with 26 bases sitting between them. This chain's CDR3 is CASRKGHGGVGVDTGELFF. The CDR3 nucleotides are TGTGCCAGCAGAAAGGGACACGGGGGTGTGGGAGTGGACACCGGGGAGCTGTTTTTT.

About this clonotype: Germline is not matched at one junction end, which may reflect a read error. V gene TRBV7-7 combines with J gene TRBJ2-2; no reliable D call. Germline CDR1 and CDR2: SSHAT and FNYEAQ (reference sequence). The CDR3 has 13 amino acids. The CDR3 DNA reads as TGTGCTAGCAGCTTAGATGAGACCGGGGAGCTGTTTTTT. Protein: CASSLDETGELFF. The entire variable domain, with the rest obtained from reference TRBV7-7 and TRBJ2-2, is as follows: GAGVSQSPRYKVTKRGQDVTLRCDPISSHATLYWYQQALGQGPEFLTYFNYEAQPDKSGLPSDRFSAERPEGSISTLTIQRTEQRDSAMYRCASSLDETGELFFGEGSRLTVL.

This clonotype appeared many times. The J gene is TRBJ2-1, the V gene TRBV2; 12 nucleotides agree with TRBD2. The V and J ends lost 9 bases and 9 bases, in that order; junction bases with no gene match: 12. The CDR3 runs 15 residues. Germline-derived CDR1 and CDR2 are SNHLY and FYNNEI. The CDR3 sequence is CASTSSGRALVEQFF. The CDR3 DNA follows: TGTGCCAGTACCTCTAGCGGGAGGGCTTTGGTTGAGCAGTTCTTC. The variable domain in full, completed from reference TRBV2 and TRBJ2-1, reads EPEVTQTPSHQVTQMGQEVILRCVPISNHLYFYWYRQILGQKVEFLVSFYNNEISEKSEIFDDQFSVERPDGSNFTLKIRSTKLEDSAMYFCASTSSGRALVEQFFGPGTRLTVL.

This clonotype appeared many times. J is TRBJ2-1 and V is TRBV12-3 or TRBV12-4, with TRBD2 as a possible D gene (7 bases). This CDR3 is 13 amino acids long. Trimming left V 2 bases short and J 8 bases short, with 10 bases between. The CDR3 region is CASSLWEGDEQFF. The CDR3, as DNA: TGTGCCAGCAGTTTATGGGAGGGGGATGAGCAGTTCTTC.

This clonotype showed up many times. V gene TRBV6-1 combines with J gene TRBJ2-7; tentative D call: TRBD1 (5 bases). Germline CDR1 is MNHNS and CDR2 is SASEGT. CDR3 length: 15 residues. V lost 1 base and J 1 base, leaving 11 bases between the germline ends. The CDR3 loop is CASSEGPGLSYEQYF. CDR3 nucleotides: TGTGCCAGCAGTGAAGGGCCAGGGTTGTCCTACGAGCAGTACTTC.

This clonotype was observed at least ten times. V and J are TRBV7-8 and TRBJ2-1; 9 bases map to TRBD2. The CDR3 sequence is 16 residues long. Germline V lookup: CDR1 SGHVS, CDR2 FQNEAQ. The V gene end was trimmed by 1 base and the J gene end by 1 base; junction bases not matched to a gene: 2. The CDR3, as DNA: TGTGCCAGCAGCTTAGTGGCGGGAGGGTCCTACAATGAGCAGTTCTTC. It yields the protein CASSLVAGGSYNEQFF.

Ten or more counts support this clonotype. The rearrangement uses TRBV2 and TRBJ1-3; 10 bases match TRBD1. V shed 6 bases and J 0 bases; nucleotides not matched to a gene: 11. Looked up from germline, CDR1 is SNHLY and CDR2 is FYNNEI. The CDR3 is 18 amino acids. The CDR3 is CASRGQGMPQLSGNTIYF. The CDR3 DNA sequence: TGTGCCAGCAGGGGACAGGGGATGCCTCAGCTCTCTGGAAACACCATATATTTT.

This clonotype was observed at least ten times. This chain joins TRBV28 and TRBJ1-2; D possibly corresponds to TRBD1 (6 bases). Germline values: CDR1 MDHEN, CDR2 SYDVKM. The CDR3 is 12 residues long. The V end lost 5 bases, the J end lost 8 bases, and 12 bases lay between the germline ends. CDR3 nucleotide sequence: TGTGCCAGCAGTCTCCCAGGGGACGGCTACACCTTC. Translated: CASSLPGDGYTF.

The chain links TRBV19 to TRBJ2-5; 7 bases are a match to TRBD1. Germline CDR1 and CDR2: LNHDA and SQIVND (reference sequence). J lost 7 bases, V lost 5 bases, and 10 bases had no gene match. CDR3 length: 14 residues. In nucleotides, the CDR3 is TGTGCCAGTAGTGGTCAGACAGGGAAAACGACCCAGTACTTC. Protein product: CASSGQTGKTTQYF.

At least ten counts were recorded for this clonotype. The genes are TRBV19 and TRBJ1-1, with D maybe TRBD1 (6 bases). Trimming took off 5 bases at V and 11 bases at J, with 21 bases between the two ends. Germline CDR1 and CDR2: LNHDA and SQIVND (reference sequence). This CDR3 is built from 14 residues. The CDR3 here is CASSPTPRTVEAFF. The CDR3 DNA reads TGTGCCAGTAGTCCGACCCCTAGGACAGTTGAGGCTTTCTTT.

The DNA for the CDR3 is TGTGCCAGCAGTCCCCGAGGGGCCAAAAACATTCAGTACTTC. It specifies CASSPRGAKNIQYF. The rearrangement links TRBV28 to TRBJ2-4, with a tentative D call TRBD2 (5 bases). V was trimmed by 5 bases and J by 1 base, leaving 9 bases between them. CDR3 length: 14 amino acids. Germline V gene sequence: CDR1 MDHEN, CDR2 SYDVKM.

This clonotype was recorded at least ten times. The chain carries TRBV27 and TRBJ1-1; D is unclear. The CDR3 is made up of 12 amino acids. V lost 4 bases, J lost 9 bases, and 12 bases lay in between. The germline gives CDR1 MNHEY, CDR2 SMNVEV (reference sequence). As DNA, the CDR3 is TGTGCCAGCAGTTCCCGGACTGGAAAAGCTTTCTTT. Its translation is CASSSRTGKAFF.